The entry below gives a single T cell receptor (beta chain) sequence along with its context. V lost 6 bases and J lost 7, with 4 bases in between. This CDR3 has 11 amino acids. In germline, CDR1 is MDHEN, CDR2 SYDVKM. This record comes from a study of cytomegalovirus exposure and HLA in healthy donors. The approximately 120-subject validation cohort, separate from the roughly 670-subject first cohort, included the donors. Sequenced by immunoSEQ multiplex PCR; TCRdb stores in-frame clones only, minus some. The sample has 150,000 to 200,000 clones, about 81% seen once. Sequences were obtained from PBMCs. The genes are TRBV28 and TRBJ1-6, with no clear D. This receptor was taken from a woman aged 25 to 39 in good health and CMV-seronegative. The CDR3 region is CASSINSPLHF. The CDR3 nucleotides are TGTGCCAGCAGCATCAATTCACCCCTCCACTTT. The variable domain in full, with the rest retrieved from reference TRBV28 and TRBJ1-6, is DVKVTQSSRYLVKRTGEKVFLECVQDMDHENMFWYRQDPGLGLRLIYFSYDVKMKEKGDIPEGYSVSREKKERFSLILESASTNQTSMYLCASSINSPLHFGNGTRLTVT.